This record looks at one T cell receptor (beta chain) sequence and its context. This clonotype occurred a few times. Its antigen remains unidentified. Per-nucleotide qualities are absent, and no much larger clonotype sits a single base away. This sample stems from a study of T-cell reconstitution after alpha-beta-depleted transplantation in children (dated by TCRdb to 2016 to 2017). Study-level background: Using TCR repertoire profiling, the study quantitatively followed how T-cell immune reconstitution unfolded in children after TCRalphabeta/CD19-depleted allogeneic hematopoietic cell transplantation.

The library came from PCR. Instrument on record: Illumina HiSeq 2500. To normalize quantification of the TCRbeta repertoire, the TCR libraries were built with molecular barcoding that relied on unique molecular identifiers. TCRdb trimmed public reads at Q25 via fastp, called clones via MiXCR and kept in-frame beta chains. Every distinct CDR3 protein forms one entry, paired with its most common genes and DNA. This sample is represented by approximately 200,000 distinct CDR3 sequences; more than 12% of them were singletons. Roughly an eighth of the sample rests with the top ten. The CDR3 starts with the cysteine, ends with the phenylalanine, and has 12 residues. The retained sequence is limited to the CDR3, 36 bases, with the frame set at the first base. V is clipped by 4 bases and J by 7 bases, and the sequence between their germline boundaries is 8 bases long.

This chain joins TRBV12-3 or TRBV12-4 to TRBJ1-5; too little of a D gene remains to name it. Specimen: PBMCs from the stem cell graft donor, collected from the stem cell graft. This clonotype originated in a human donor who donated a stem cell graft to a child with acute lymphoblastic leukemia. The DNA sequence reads TGTGCCAGCAGTTGGGAGGGCCAGCCCCAGCATTTT. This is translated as CASSWEGQPQHF.